The next 18 T cell receptor beta chains were all read from a single sample in a study of T-cell reconstitution after alpha-beta-depleted transplantation in children. The TCRbeta library incorporated unique molecular identifiers. TCRdb reprocessed the PCR reads with MiXCR, giving one entry per CDR3 protein. The table lists about 78,000 distinct CDR3 sequences, 13% to 15% of them singletons, with around a quarter in the top ten. Sequences were derived from PBMCs, mostly from graft donor cells, sampled 180 days after TCRalphabeta/CD19-depleted stem cell transplant. The receptors come from a male patient under 10 years old who had a stem cell transplant for acute lymphoblastic leukemia, so the T cells may come from the graft donor.

This clonotype was counted ten times or more. The chain employs TRBV6-2 or TRBV6-3 and TRBJ2-5; TRBD2 aligns across 11 bases. This CDR3 spans 14 amino acids. Germline-derived CDR1 and CDR2 are MNHEY and SVGEGT. J was trimmed by 5 bases and V by 6 bases; bases with no gene match: 5. CDR3 nucleotides: TGTGCCAGCAGAGCCCGGACTAGCGGGGAGACCCAGTACTTC. Its translation is CASRARTSGETQYF.

This clonotype was found many times. V usage is TRBV10-3 and J usage is TRBJ2-7; the match to TRBD2 covers 14 bases. Trimming cost V 6 bases and J 3 bases; bases outside gene matches: 7. This CDR3 region has 16 residues. CDR1 and CDR2 (germline): ENHRY, SYGVKD. This chain's CDR3 is CAIRGGLAGVHYEQYF. The CDR3 region has the DNA TGTGCCATCAGGGGGGGACTAGCGGGAGTTCACTACGAGCAGTACTTC.

In nucleotides, the CDR3 is TGTGCCAGCAGCCAAGGTCACGGCTACACCTTC. The encoded protein is CASSQGHGYTF. V and J are TRBV3-1 and TRBJ1-2; the D is unclear. The germline V gene encodes CDR1 LGHDT and CDR2 YNNKEL (reference sequence). Trimming took off 1 base at V and 8 bases at J, with 5 bases between the two ends. CDR3 length equals 11 residues.

This clonotype was seen only a few times. In DNA, the CDR3 is TGTGCCAGCAGCTGGACCTACCCTGGCTCCTACGAGCAGTACTTC. This translates into CASSWTYPGSYEQYF. This chain uses TRBV11-2 with TRBJ2-7; no firm D call. The length of the CDR3 is 15 residues. Germline CDR1 reads SGHAT; CDR2 reads FQNNGV. V gave up 4 bases and J gave up 0 bases, with 13 bases separating them.

This clonotype was counted at least ten times. The rearrangement joins TRBV11-2 to TRBJ2-6; no reliable D call. Germline values: CDR1 SGHAT, CDR2 FQNNGV. Trimming shortened V by 2 bases and J by 0 bases, and 14 bases separated the two germline ends. This CDR3 spans 18 amino acids. CDR3 bases: TGTGCCAGCAGCTTATATGGGAACCTGGACTCTGGGGCCAACGTCCTGACTTTC. It translates to CASSLYGNLDSGANVLTF.

Here the CDR3 reads CAISESTGHEAFF. Written as DNA, the CDR3 is TGTGCCATCAGTGAGTCTACAGGTCACGAAGCTTTCTTT. V is TRBV10-3 and J is TRBJ1-1; weak D call: TRBD1 (5 bases). The germline gives CDR1 ENHRY, CDR2 SYGVKD. The V gene lost 0 bases and the J gene lost 8 bases, with 10 bases spanning the gap. The CDR3 is made up of 13 amino acids.

This clonotype was seen ten or more times. The chain has TRBV9 and TRBJ2-7; tentative D call: TRBD1 (6 bases). The V gene lost 3 bases and the J gene lost 1 base, with 14 bases spanning the gap. Germline V lookup: CDR1 SGDLS, CDR2 YYNGEE. The CDR3 contains 15 residues. In DNA, the CDR3 is TGTGCCAGCAGCGGTTCCGGGACACAATCCTACGAGCAGTACTTC. Residues: CASSGSGTQSYEQYF. The complete variable domain, with remaining parts taken from reference TRBV9 and TRBJ2-7, reads DSGVTQTPKHLITATGQRVTLRCSPRSGDLSVYWYQQSLDQGLQFLIQYYNGEERAKGNILERFSAQQFPDLHSELNLSSLELGDSALYFCASSGSGTQSYEQYFGPGTRLTVT.

This chain links TRBV30 with TRBJ1-1; perhaps TRBD1 as D (6 bases). Looked up from germline, CDR1 is GTSNPN and CDR2 is SVGIG (reference sequence). The CDR3 has 12 amino acids. The V and J ends lost 0 bases and 4 bases respectively, with 6 bases between them. Here the CDR3 DNA reads TGTGCCTGGAGTGTAGGGGGCACTGAAGCTTTCTTT. Amino acids: CAWSVGGTEAFF. The whole variable domain, filled in from reference TRBV30 and TRBJ1-1, reads SQTIHQWPATLVQPVGSPLSLECTVEGTSNPNLYWYRQAAGRGLQLLFYSVGIGQISSEVPQNLSASRPQDRQFILSSKKLLLSDSGFYLCAWSVGGTEAFFGQGTRLTVV.

This clonotype has at least ten counts. The rearrangement joins TRBV6-5 to TRBJ2-1, with 12 positions matching TRBD1. CDR1 MNHEY and CDR2 SVGAGI come from the germline V gene. CDR3 length equals 16 residues. Unmatched junction bases numbered 9, after V lost 2 bases and J lost 10 bases. The CDR3 here is CASSYPPGQGADEQFF. DNA of the CDR3: TGTGCCAGCAGTTACCCACCGGGACAGGGGGCGGACGAGCAGTTCTTC.

This rearrangement joins TRBV30 to TRBJ2-3; D might be TRBD2 (5 bases). The germline V gene encodes CDR1 GTSNPN and CDR2 SVGIG (reference sequence). The CDR3 runs 12 residues. V was clipped by 0 bases and J by 6 bases, with 7 bases between them. Here the CDR3 reads CAWSVRGDTQYF. DNA of the CDR3: TGTGCCTGGAGTGTAAGAGGGGATACGCAGTATTTT.

The chain links TRBV19 to TRBJ1-4; the D gene is possibly TRBD1 (5 bases). This CDR3 has 13 amino acids. Germline V CDR1 and CDR2: LNHDA, SQIVND (reference sequence). V lost 5 bases, J lost 6 bases, and 10 bases lay in between. CDR3 in DNA: TGTGCCAGTAGTCGGAGGGGTGATGAAAAACTGTTTTTT. Translation: CASSRRGDEKLFF. The full variable domain, rest sourced from reference TRBV19 and TRBJ1-4, is DGGITQSPKYLFRKEGQNVTLSCEQNLNHDAMYWYRQDPGQGLRLIYYSQIVNDFQKGDIAEGYSVSREKKESFPLTVTSAQKNPTAFYLCASSRRGDEKLFFGSGTQLSVL.

The chain is built from TRBV7-3 and TRBJ2-1; 11 bases match TRBD2. The CDR3 is made up of 19 amino acids. V gave up 2 bases and J gave up 1 base; unmatched junction bases: 10. CDR1 and CDR2 from the germline V gene are SGHTA and FQGTGA. The CDR3 DNA sequence: TGTGCCAGCAGCTTAGTTAGCGGGAGGGCCGGCTGGTCCTACAATGAGCAGTTCTTC. It encodes CASSLVSGRAGWSYNEQFF.

A note on this clonotype: A junction end diverges from the germline sequence, so it may reflect a read error. The gene calls are TRBV5-1 and TRBJ2-7; D unresolved. In germline, CDR1 is SGHRS, CDR2 YFSETQ. This CDR3 contains 12 residues. CDR3 sequence reads: CDSSSGPSEQYF. CDR3 bases: TGCGACAGCAGCTCCGGGCCCTCAGAGCAGTACTTC.

This clonotype was seen a few times. The V and J genes are TRBV10-3 and TRBJ2-7; TRBD1 aligns across 7 bases. This CDR3 comprises 10 residues. From germline, CDR1 is ENHRY and CDR2 SYGVKD. J was trimmed by 5 bases and V by 11 bases; bases with no gene match: 3. CDR3 sequence: CASQGDEQYF. DNA of the CDR3: TGTGCCTCCCAGGGGGACGAGCAGTACTTC.

This clonotype was seen ten or more times. The gene calls are TRBV12-5 and TRBJ2-2; a possible D gene is TRBD1 (6 bases). This CDR3 has 14 residues. Deletions cut 6 bases from V and 5 bases from J, with 13 bases between. The V gene's germline CDR1 is LGHNT and CDR2 FRNRAP. The CDR3 reads CASGFQQGTGELFF. CDR3 coding DNA: TGTGCTAGTGGGTTCCAACAGGGAACCGGGGAGCTGTTTTTT. The full variable domain, with the rest looked up from reference TRBV12-5 and TRBJ2-2, is DARVTQTPRHKVTEMGQEVTMRCQPILGHNTVFWYRQTMMQGLELLAYFRNRAPLDDSGMPKDRFSAEMPDATLATLKIQPSEPRDSAVYFCASGFQQGTGELFFGEGSRLTVL.

The CDR3 nucleotides are TGTGCCACCAGTGCCGACTTCGGGGGTGCCTATGGCTACACCTTC. It translates to CATSADFGGAYGYTF. This sequence joins TRBV24-1 and TRBJ1-2; possibly TRBD1 for D (5 bases). Trimming left V 5 bases short and J 4 bases short, with 16 bases between. Germline values: CDR1 KGHDR, CDR2 SFDVKD. The CDR3 contains 15 residues.

The chain joins TRBV21-1 to TRBJ2-6; the tabulated D call, TRBD1, remains unverified against the DNA. TRBV21-1 is reported as a pseudogene. This CDR3 has 18 residues. For the CDR3, the DNA is TGTGCCAGCAGCAACCGGGACACGCCATCCTCTGGGGCCAACGTCCTGACTTTC. It codes for CASSNRDTPSSGANVLTF.

Written as DNA, the CDR3 is TGTGCCAGCAGCCAACAGGGCGGGAATGAAAAACTGTTTTTT. It encodes CASSQQGGNEKLFF. V is TRBV7-2 and J is TRBJ1-4; maybe TRBD1 (6 bases). The CDR3 totals 14 residues. Germline CDR1 SGHTA, CDR2 FQGNSA. Trimming stripped 5 bases from V and 5 bases from J, with 12 bases between.